This TCR beta chain originates from a study of early T cells in non-severe SARS-CoV-2 infection. Looking at the study overall: Sequencing input comprised bulk RNA from unsorted whole blood; chain pairing was not available.

Study results and limitations: VDJdb matching skewed toward anti-spike CD8 responses, missing private and CD4 specificities.

This clonotype was counted only a few times. The antigen remains unidentified. Individual cDNA molecules were tagged with unique molecular identifiers, the study reported. TCRdb re-called the 5' RACE reads through MiXCR, storing one row per CDR3 protein. This sample carries under 35,000 distinct CDR3 sequences, roughly 5.2% of them seen once, and the ten largest clones take 3% to 4.5%. V trimming: 3 bases; J trimming: 2 bases; junction bases outside the gene matches: 9. The CDR3 has 15 residues. Germline V gives CDR1 DFQATT, CDR2 SNEGSKA (reference sequence). Sample: whole blood. The TCR sequence derives from an adult who was a healthcare worker with PCR-confirmed SARS-CoV-2 infection or an uninfected control (not recorded which). The chain links TRBV20-1 to TRBJ2-7; TRBD2 matches 8 bases. In nucleotides, the CDR3 is TGCAGTGCTAGGGGGGCGGGTAGCGGGACCTACGAGCAGTACTTC. Protein sequence: CSARGAGSGTYEQYF.